Sequencing of this TCR beta chain was carried out in a study of blood T cell repertoires in COVID-19. Study-level information: PBMCs, B-cell-depleted T cells, or T cells provided the cDNA or gDNA that made up the material.

Germline CDR1 SGHRS, CDR2 YFSETQ. This CDR3 comprises 18 residues. Trimming removed 0 bases from V and 5 bases from J; junction bases left unmatched: 15. The method was immunoSEQ multiplex PCR; TCRdb's version includes in-frame clones alone and lacks a portion of them. Altogether around 55,000 clones are present, almost 90% being singletons, with the ten largest covering around 8%. The receptor's source is a man aged 55-75 years with active COVID-19. The chain recombines TRBV5-1 with TRBJ2-5, with TRBD2 matching over 8 bases. The sequenced sample consisted of peripheral blood. CDR3 sequence (DNA): TGCGCCAGCAGCTTGGCTCTGACGGGAGGGCCGTTCTTGGAGACCCAGTACTTC. This sequence encodes CASSLALTGGPFLETQYF. Together with reference TRBV5-1 and TRBJ2-5, the CDR3 gives the full variable domain: KAGVTQTPRYLIKTRGQQVTLSCSPISGHRSVSWYQQTPGQGLQFLFEYFSETQRNKGNFPGRFSGRQFSNSRSEMNVSTLELGDSALYLCASSLALTGGPFLETQYFGPGTRLLVL.